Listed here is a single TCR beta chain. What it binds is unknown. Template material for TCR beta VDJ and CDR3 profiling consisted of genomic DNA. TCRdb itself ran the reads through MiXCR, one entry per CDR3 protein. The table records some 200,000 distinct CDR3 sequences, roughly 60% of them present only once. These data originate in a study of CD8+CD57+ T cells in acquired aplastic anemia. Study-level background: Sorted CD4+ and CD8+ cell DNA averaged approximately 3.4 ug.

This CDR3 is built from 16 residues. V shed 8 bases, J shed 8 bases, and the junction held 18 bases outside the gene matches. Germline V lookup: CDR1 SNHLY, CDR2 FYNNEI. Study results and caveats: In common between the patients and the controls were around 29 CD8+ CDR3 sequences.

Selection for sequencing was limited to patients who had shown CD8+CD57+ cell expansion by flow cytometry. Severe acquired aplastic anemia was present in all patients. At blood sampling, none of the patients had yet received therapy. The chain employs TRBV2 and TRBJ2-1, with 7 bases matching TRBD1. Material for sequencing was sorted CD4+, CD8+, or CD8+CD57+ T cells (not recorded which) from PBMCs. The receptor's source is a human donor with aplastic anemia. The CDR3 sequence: CASQIQPGGEGDEQFF. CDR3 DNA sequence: TGTGCCAGCCAGATCCAGCCAGGGGGAGAGGGCGATGAGCAGTTCTTC.